These 28 T cell receptor beta chains originate from one sample sequenced in a study of T-cell memory formation after mild COVID-19. TCRdb fed the 5' RACE reads into MiXCR, producing one record per CDR3 protein. The table records a few hundred thousand distinct CDR3 sequences, 15% to 20% of them present only once. Sequenced material: PBMCs or a T cell subset sorted from them (not recorded which). The source is a man between 18 and 29 years old who had mild COVID-19 (a few samples of this study predate the infection). Cell type and time point are not known.

The gene calls are TRBV5-6 and TRBJ1-1, with D unresolved. The germline CDR1 and CDR2 sequences are SGHDT and YYEEEE. Trimming pared 4 bases from V and 4 bases from J, leaving 5 bases between. The CDR3 covers 11 residues. Here the CDR3 reads CASSKFTEAFF. Written as DNA, the CDR3 is TGTGCCAGCAGCAAGTTCACTGAAGCTTTCTTT.

This clonotype showed up just a few times. V and J are TRBV6-6 and TRBJ2-5; no definite D call. This CDR3 spans 13 amino acids. Looked up from germline, CDR1 is MNHNY and CDR2 is SVGAGI (reference sequence). V lost 1 base and J 3 bases, leaving 6 bases between the germline ends. The CDR3 reads CASSYWTEETQYF. The CDR3 region has the DNA TGTGCCAGCAGTTACTGGACCGAAGAGACCCAGTACTTC.

This clonotype was detected a few times. The chain is built from TRBV3-1 and TRBJ1-2; D unclear. The germline gives CDR1 LGHDT, CDR2 YNNKEL (reference sequence). The CDR3 consists of 15 residues. The V gene lost 1 base and the J gene lost 0 bases, with 9 bases spanning the gap. In nucleotides, the CDR3 is TGTGCCAGCAGCCAAGGTCTAGGGCCTAACTATGGCTACACCTTC. Encoded protein: CASSQGLGPNYGYTF.

The gene calls are TRBV14 and TRBJ2-3; 9 bases align to TRBD2. The CDR3 covers 16 residues. After removal of 3 bases from V and 0 bases from J, the junction contained 4 bases not matched to a gene. Germline V gene data show CDR1 as SGHDN and CDR2 as FVKESK. Here the CDR3 DNA reads TGTGCCAGCAGCCAGACAGCGGGGGGTAGCACAGATACGCAGTATTTT. This sequence encodes CASSQTAGGSTDTQYF.

The CDR3 is CASLPLAGSETQYF. The CDR3 DNA reads as TGTGCCAGCCTACCGCTAGCGGGGTCAGAGACCCAGTACTTC. V gene TRBV28 combines with J gene TRBJ2-5; TRBD2 matches 9 bases. Germline CDR1 reads MDHEN; CDR2 reads SYDVKM. The CDR3 is 14 amino acids. V lost 8 bases, J lost 4 bases, and 8 bases stayed unmatched. Full variable domain (outside the CDR3, taken from reference TRBV28 and TRBJ2-5): DVKVTQSSRYLVKRTGEKVFLECVQDMDHENMFWYRQDPGLGLRLIYFSYDVKMKEKGDIPEGYSVSREKKERFSLILESASTNQTSMYLCASLPLAGSETQYFGPGTRLLVL.

The J gene is TRBJ2-3, the V gene TRBV4-3, with D perhaps given as TRBD1 or TRBD2 (6 bases each). The germline V gene has CDR1 LGHNA and CDR2 YSLEER. The ends were cut back, 4 bases at V and 2 bases at J, with 13 bases in the middle. This CDR3 is built from 15 residues. CDR3 protein: CASSLQGRLTDTQYF. CDR3 coding DNA: TGCGCCAGCAGCCTTCAGGGGAGGCTCACAGATACGCAGTATTTT.

The V gene is TRBV7-9, the J gene TRBJ2-1; D perhaps matches TRBD1 (6 bases). The ends were cut back, 1 base at V and 9 bases at J, with 10 bases in the middle. This CDR3 has 13 residues. CDR1 and CDR2 (germline): SEHNR, FQNEAQ (reference sequence). CDR3 in amino acids: CASSLDRAGEQFF. CDR3 nucleotides: TGTGCCAGCAGCTTAGACAGGGCGGGTGAGCAGTTCTTC.

CDR3 loop: CASSRITYNEQFF. The CDR3 DNA is TGTGCCAGCAGCCGAATCACCTACAATGAGCAGTTCTTC. J is TRBJ2-1 and V is TRBV7-2; D is undetermined. V lost 5 bases and J 2 bases, leaving 7 bases between the germline ends. From germline, CDR1 is SGHTA and CDR2 FQGNSA. The CDR3 length is 13 residues.

This clonotype occurred a few times. The chain has TRBV15 and TRBJ2-2; D call uncertain. Germline CDR1 and CDR2: LNHNV and YYDKDF (reference sequence). The CDR3 contains 12 residues. V lost 5 bases and J 6 bases, leaving 7 bases between the germline ends. CDR3 DNA sequence: TGTGCCACCAGCCGGGTTTCCGGGGAGCTGTTTTTT. Amino acid sequence: CATSRVSGELFF.

This clonotype was seen a few times. The chain joins TRBV10-3 to TRBJ1-1, with 9 bases fitting TRBD1. Losses at the gene ends were 10 bases for V and 3 bases for J; bases not matched to a gene: 6. This CDR3 contains 13 residues. Germline V gene sequence: CDR1 ENHRY, CDR2 SYGVKD. DNA for the CDR3: TGTGCCACACAACGACAGGGGGACACTGAAGCTTTCTTT. The encoded protein is CATQRQGDTEAFF.

The chain recombines TRBV12-3 or TRBV12-4 with TRBJ1-2; D is unclear. The CDR3 totals 15 residues. Deletions cut 8 bases from V and 3 bases from J, with 19 bases between. CDR3 loop: CASGHRAVHYYGYTF. Written as DNA, the CDR3 is TGTGCCAGCGGTCATAGGGCGGTTCACTACTATGGCTACACCTTC.

The chain is built from TRBV4-3 and TRBJ2-1, with D perhaps being TRBD1 or TRBD2 (7 bases each). Trimming shortened V by 5 bases and J by 10 bases, and 18 bases separated the two germline ends. Germline-derived CDR1 and CDR2 are LGHNA and YSLEER. The CDR3 consists of 14 residues. CDR3 loop: CASSLRDREGEQFF. DNA for the CDR3: TGCGCCAGCAGCTTGCGTGACAGGGAGGGAGAGCAGTTCTTC.

The chain recombines TRBV6-2 or TRBV6-3 with TRBJ2-3; perhaps TRBD1 as D (6 bases). CDR1 is MNHEY and CDR2 is SVGEGT in the germline V gene. Trimming took off 3 bases at V and 0 bases at J, with 13 bases between the two ends. The CDR3 sequence is 16 residues long. The CDR3 is CASSYQLGASTDTQYF. The CDR3 DNA reads TGTGCCAGCAGTTATCAGCTGGGGGCTAGCACAGATACGCAGTATTTT.

This sequence joins TRBV7-2 and TRBJ1-5, with D unresolved. CDR3 length: 15 residues. Between the trimmed V and J ends, which lost 2 bases and 0 bases, there was a span of 8 bases. Germline lookup yields CDR1 SGHTA and CDR2 FQGNSA. Here the CDR3 DNA reads TGTGCCAGCAGCTTATTTATCAGTAGCAATCAGCCCCAGCATTTT. Translating gives CASSLFISSNQPQHF.

This clonotype was seen a few times. V gene TRBV7-9 combines with J gene TRBJ2-1, with 10 bases fitting TRBD1. The germline gives CDR1 SEHNR, CDR2 FQNEAQ (reference sequence). The length of the CDR3 is 14 residues. With 8 bases clipped from V and 7 bases from J, the junction kept 8 bases outside the gene matches. DNA for the CDR3: TGTGCCAGCGAGCCAGGGACAGGGGATAATGAGCAGTTCTTC. This sequence encodes CASEPGTGDNEQFF. Variable domain in full (rest from reference TRBV7-9 and TRBJ2-1): DTGVSQNPRHKITKRGQNVTFRCDPISEHNRLYWYRQTLGQGPEFLTYFQNEAQLEKSRLLSDRFSAERPKGSFSTLEIQRTEQGDSAMYLCASEPGTGDNEQFFGPGTRLTVL.

This clonotype was picked up a small number of times. The CDR3 region is CASSLVPGANTEAFF. The CDR3 DNA is TGCGCCAGCAGCTTGGTCCCGGGGGCGAACACTGAAGCTTTCTTT. The rearrangement links TRBV5-1 to TRBJ1-1, with a possible D match to TRBD1 (6 bases). Looked up from germline, CDR1 is SGHRS and CDR2 is YFSETQ. The germline V and J ends were trimmed by 0 bases and 1 base, with 10 bases remaining between them. The CDR3 runs to 15 residues.

This clonotype was counted at least ten times. The chain joins TRBV4-3 to TRBJ2-1; 9 bases are shared with TRBD2. V lost 0 bases and J lost 8; bases outside the gene matches: 11. Germline-derived CDR1 and CDR2 are LGHNA and YSLEER. The length of the CDR3 is 17 residues. CDR3 bases: TGCGCCAGCAGCCAAGATGCCCCTGGCGGGGGGGTCTATGAGCAGTTCTTC. The encoded protein is CASSQDAPGGGVYEQFF.

V and J are TRBV4-3 and TRBJ2-5; 8 nucleotides align to TRBD1. V lost 1 base and J lost 9; bases outside the gene matches: 13. The CDR3 is 16 amino acids. In germline, CDR1 is LGHNA, CDR2 YSLEER. Here the CDR3 reads CASSQGLSGGPEAQYF. In nucleotides, the CDR3 is TGCGCCAGCAGCCAAGGATTATCAGGGGGCCCCGAAGCCCAGTACTTC.

V is TRBV6-5 and J is TRBJ1-2; TRBD1 is a possible D gene (5 bases). V was pared by 7 bases and J by 3 bases, with 12 bases between. The germline CDR1 and CDR2 sequences are MNHEY and SVGAGI. The CDR3 is 13 residues long. For the CDR3, the DNA is TGTGCCAGCACCCTTGGAGGGGACTATGGCTACACCTTC. Its protein product is CASTLGGDYGYTF.

The CDR3 reads CASSGSRDSNQPQHF. CDR3 DNA: TGTGCCAGCAGTGGCTCCAGGGATAGCAATCAGCCCCAGCATTTT. The J gene is TRBJ1-5, the V gene TRBV9; TRBD1 is a possible D gene (5 bases). Germline V gives CDR1 SGDLS, CDR2 YYNGEE. The germline V and J ends were trimmed by 5 bases and 0 bases, with 12 bases remaining between them. The CDR3 length is 15 residues.

The CDR3 bases are TGTGCCAGCAGCCCCGGGGACGGATACTCCTACGAGCAGTACTTC. Its protein product is CASSPGDGYSYEQYF. The J gene is TRBJ2-7, the V gene TRBV9; perhaps D is TRBD1 or TRBD2 (5 bases each). The CDR3 extends over 15 amino acids. Trimming removed 4 bases at V and 0 bases at J, with 14 bases between. Germline CDR1 is SGDLS and CDR2 is YYNGEE.

The table lists this clonotype with many counts. In nucleotides, the CDR3 is TGTGCCAGCAGCCAAGCGAACGTCGTTGACGAGCAGTACTTC. Translation gives CASSQANVVDEQYF. The chain links TRBV4-2 to TRBJ2-7, with D hard to call. Looked up from germline, CDR1 is LGHNA and CDR2 is YNFKEQ. The CDR3 length is 14 residues. V was shortened by 1 base and J by 5 bases, with 12 bases between the two germline ends.

This clonotype was counted many times. The chain recombines TRBV20-1 with TRBJ2-7, with D tentatively TRBD1 or TRBD2 (5 bases each). The CDR3 has 15 amino acids. Germline values: CDR1 DFQATT, CDR2 SNEGSKA (reference sequence). The V gene lost 0 bases and the J gene lost 4 bases, with 16 bases spanning the gap. The CDR3 coding sequence is TGCAGTGCTAGAGATCTGAAGGGACCGTCGTACGAGCAGTACTTC. Protein: CSARDLKGPSYEQYF.

This clonotype has a count of ten or more. V and J are TRBV9 and TRBJ2-5; 8 bases are a match to TRBD1. This CDR3 contains 16 residues. Per the germline V gene, CDR1 is SGDLS and CDR2 is YYNGEE. Trimming took 0 bases from V and 5 from J; bases not matched to a gene: 9. The CDR3 DNA follows: TGTGCCAGCAGCGTAGCTTCCCAGGGGGCGGGGGAGACCCAGTACTTC. Protein: CASSVASQGAGETQYF.

This clonotype was counted between two and nine times. The chain joins TRBV14 to TRBJ1-6; D not resolved. CDR3 length: 17 amino acids. Germline CDR1 SGHDN, CDR2 FVKESK. The V and J ends lost 1 base and 0 bases respectively, with 10 bases between them. Here the CDR3 DNA reads TGTGCCAGCAGCCAAGGATACGGGAGCTCCTATAATTCACCCCTCCACTTT. Translating gives CASSQGYGSSYNSPLHF.

V usage is TRBV20-1 and J usage is TRBJ2-3; D remains unclear. This CDR3 comprises 12 residues. Between the trimmed V and J ends, which lost 5 bases and 2 bases, there was a span of 8 bases. CDR1 is DFQATT, CDR2 SNEGSKA, per germline (reference sequence). DNA for the CDR3: TGCAGTGCTCTAGTAAACACAGATACGCAGTATTTT. It yields the protein CSALVNTDTQYF.

The chain links TRBV7-6 to TRBJ2-7; TRBD2 aligns across 11 bases. V was pared by 5 bases and J by 4 bases, with 10 bases of the junction left unmatched. Germline assignment: CDR1 SGHVS and CDR2 FNYEAQ. The CDR3 runs 16 residues. This CDR3 reads CASSPYLAGGGYEQYF. CDR3 in DNA: TGTGCCAGCAGCCCCTATCTAGCGGGGGGCGGGTACGAGCAGTACTTC.

This clonotype has only a few counts. The V gene is TRBV4-2, the J gene TRBJ2-2; 9 bases agree with TRBD2. The CDR3 has 17 amino acids. V was pared by 5 bases and J by 1 base, with 8 bases of the junction left unmatched. CDR1 LGHNA and CDR2 YNFKEQ come from the germline V gene. CDR3 coding DNA: TGTGCCAGCAGCGGAAGGATAGCGGGGGAGAACACCGGGGAGCTGTTTTTT. It is translated as CASSGRIAGENTGELFF.